The present T cell receptor beta chain was sequenced within a study of shared T cell receptors in the human thymus. Data came from immunoSEQ multiplex PCR; TCRdb stores just in-frame clones and leaves some out. The table records some 660,000 clones, 70% to 90% of them present only once. Per the germline V gene, CDR1 is LNHDA and CDR2 is SQIVND (reference sequence). This CDR3 region has 15 residues. Trimming took 5 bases from V and 1 from J; bases not matched to a gene: 6. The same specimen was also included in a second study, on human thymus T cells. That source reports: Healthy Finnish infants undergoing corrective surgery for congenital heart defects were used as donors. Thymus was obtained from resections taken during corrective heart surgery. Thymic and blood repertoires showed apparently biased V and J gene usage. The related literature has documented a marked overlap of thymic repertoires among unrelated individuals.

This receptor was identified in a boy in the first two years of life with a congenital heart defect. The rearrangement uses TRBV19 and TRBJ2-7; 9 bases align to TRBD1. The sequencing sample was made of thymocytes. The CDR3 loop reads CASSFTGGMSYEQYF. CDR3 sequence (DNA): TGTGCCAGTAGTTTTACAGGGGGCATGTCCTACGAGCAGTACTTC. Looking up the rest from reference TRBV19 and TRBJ2-7 gives the full variable domain: DGGITQSPKYLFRKEGQNVTLSCEQNLNHDAMYWYRQDPGQGLRLIYYSQIVNDFQKGDIAEGYSVSREKKESFPLTVTSAQKNPTAFYLCASSFTGGMSYEQYFGPGTRLTVT.